The 32 T cell receptor beta chains below were found in one sample sequenced in a study of T cell responses to AZD1222 COVID-19 vaccine. Using immunoSEQ multiplex PCR, the repertoire was profiled, and TCRdb retains in-frame clones only, with some absent. The sample holds roughly 60,000 clones, over 60% seen once. The sequencing used peripheral blood, collected 28 days after the second AZD1222 dose. The receptors stem from an adult who received the AZD1222 COVID-19 vaccine.

In its sample, this clone was seen once. V is TRBV14 and J is TRBJ1-1, with unresolved D. V was shortened by 3 bases and J by 1 base, with 6 bases between the two germline ends. This CDR3 spans 13 amino acids. Germline CDR1 and CDR2: SGHDN and FVKESK. The CDR3 DNA is TGTGCCAGCAGCCAGTTTGAGAACACTGAAGCTTTCTTT. Its protein product is CASSQFENTEAFF.

In its sample, this clone was seen a few times. The CDR3 sequence is CASSQVRGEKLFF. CDR3 DNA: TGTGCCAGCAGCCAAGTAAGGGGTGAAAAACTGTTTTTT. The V call is TRBV14, the J call TRBJ1-4, with D possibly being TRBD1 (5 bases). CDR1 SGHDN and CDR2 FVKESK come from the germline V gene. This CDR3 has 13 residues. Trimming shortened V by 1 base and J by 7 bases, and 7 bases separated the two germline ends.

This chain connects TRBV12-3 or TRBV12-4 to TRBJ1-5, with D possibly matching TRBD1 (5 bases). The length of the CDR3 is 13 residues. V was trimmed by 3 bases and J by 9 bases, leaving 12 bases between them. CDR3 in amino acids: CASSFGASGPQHF. Here the CDR3 DNA reads TGTGCCAGCAGTTTCGGGGCTTCGGGGCCCCAGCATTTT.

This clone appeared a single time. CDR3 bases: TGTGCCAGTAGTCCGGGACAGGCCTCGATTGAGCAGTTCTTC. It codes for CASSPGQASIEQFF. The chain has TRBV19 and TRBJ2-1, with 8 bases matching TRBD1. Per germline, CDR1 LNHDA and CDR2 SQIVND (reference sequence). Trimming took 5 bases from V and 9 from J; bases not matched to a gene: 9. The CDR3 loop spans 14 amino acids.

The V gene is TRBV5-6, the J gene TRBJ1-1; D is perhaps TRBD1 (5 bases). The CDR3 is made up of 14 amino acids. Trimming removed 0 bases at V and 0 bases at J, with 6 bases between. Germline V gives CDR1 SGHDT, CDR2 YYEEEE. As DNA, the CDR3 is TGTGCCAGCAGCTTGGGGGGCATGAACACTGAAGCTTTCTTT. As protein: CASSLGGMNTEAFF. The variable domain in full, with the rest retrieved from reference TRBV5-6 and TRBJ1-1, is DAGVTQSPTHLIKTRGQQVTLRCSPKSGHDTVSWYQQALGQGPQFIFQYYEEEERQRGNFPDRFSGHQFPNYSSELNVNALLLGDSALYLCASSLGGMNTEAFFGQGTRLTVV.

The chain combines TRBV25-1 with TRBJ2-2; D unresolved. V gave up 3 bases and J gave up 2 bases, with 13 bases separating them. The V gene's germline CDR1 is MGHDK and CDR2 SYGVNS. This CDR3 has 16 residues. The CDR3 region has the DNA TGTGCCAGCAGTGAGTGGTGGCAGAAAAACACCGGGGAGCTGTTTTTT. Protein sequence: CASSEWWQKNTGELFF.

This clone was counted between two and nine times. The chain has TRBV19 and TRBJ1-5; 9 nucleotides line up with TRBD1. V dropped 4 bases and J dropped 7; count of bases not matched to a gene: 2. CDR1 LNHDA and CDR2 SQIVND come from the germline V gene (reference sequence). This CDR3 spans 13 amino acids. The CDR3 DNA follows: TGTGCCAGTAGTAGACAGGGGGGGCAGCCCCAGCATTTT. This codes for CASSRQGGQPQHF. Looking up the rest from reference TRBV19 and TRBJ1-5 gives the full variable domain: DGGITQSPKYLFRKEGQNVTLSCEQNLNHDAMYWYRQDPGQGLRLIYYSQIVNDFQKGDIAEGYSVSREKKESFPLTVTSAQKNPTAFYLCASSRQGGQPQHFGDGTRLSIL.

This clone was detected a few times. V gene TRBV6-4 combines with J gene TRBJ1-6; TRBD1 matches at 9 bases. The CDR3 spans 17 residues. Per germline, CDR1 MRHNA and CDR2 SNTAGT. Trimming cost V 6 bases and J 8 bases; bases outside gene matches: 14. CDR3 residues: CASRRPGHRDRDSPLHF. CDR3 nucleotide sequence: TGTGCCAGCAGGCGCCCGGGTCACCGGGACAGGGATTCACCCCTCCACTTT.

The genes are TRBV5-1 and TRBJ1-3, with TRBD1 matching over 8 bases. This CDR3 is 17 amino acids long. V gave up 6 bases and J gave up 3 bases; unmatched junction bases: 14. Germline V gives CDR1 SGHRS, CDR2 YFSETQ. For the CDR3, the DNA is TGCGCCAGCAAATATTCCGGGGACAGGATGTTTGGAAACACCATATATTTT. Its protein is CASKYSGDRMFGNTIYF.

The gene calls are TRBV5-1 and TRBJ2-1; 7 positions agree with TRBD1. Germline V gene sequence: CDR1 SGHRS, CDR2 YFSETQ. The CDR3 sequence is 15 residues long. Trimming cost V 0 bases and J 4 bases; bases outside gene matches: 4. In DNA, the CDR3 is TGCGCCAGCAGCTTGGGTGGGACAGCGTACAATGAGCAGTTCTTC. This sequence encodes CASSLGGTAYNEQFF.

This chain joins TRBV6-5 and TRBJ1-3, with a possible D match to TRBD1 (6 bases). The length of the CDR3 is 14 residues. Between the trimmed V and J ends, which lost 7 bases and 5 bases, there was a span of 15 bases. In germline, CDR1 is MNHEY, CDR2 SVGAGI. CDR3 amino acids: CASMKGGTRNTIYF. The CDR3 nucleotides are TGTGCCAGCATGAAAGGGGGGACAAGAAACACCATATATTTT.

Comments on this clone: In the same sample, other DNA sequences code for this CDR3. J is TRBJ1-1 and V is TRBV5-6, with TRBD1 matching over 7 bases. This CDR3 comprises 13 residues. Germline V gene lookup returns CDR1 SGHDT and CDR2 YYEEEE. V lost 4 bases to trimming and J lost 4 bases; unmatched junction nucleotides: 4. The CDR3 DNA reads as TGTGCCAGCAGCCTCAGGGGGGGCACTGAAGCTTTCTTT. Amino acid sequence: CASSLRGGTEAFF. The whole variable domain, filled in from reference TRBV5-6 and TRBJ1-1, reads DAGVTQSPTHLIKTRGQQVTLRCSPKSGHDTVSWYQQALGQGPQFIFQYYEEEERQRGNFPDRFSGHQFPNYSSELNVNALLLGDSALYLCASSLRGGTEAFFGQGTRLTVV.

The V and J genes are TRBV27 and TRBJ2-3; no clear D gene. V dropped 7 bases and J dropped 2 bases, with 10 bases sitting between them. This CDR3 spans 13 amino acids. The germline CDR1 and CDR2 sequences are MNHEY and SMNVEV (reference sequence). For the CDR3, the DNA is TGTGCCAGCAAACCAGGAATCACAGATACGCAGTATTTT. Amino acid sequence: CASKPGITDTQYF.

The chain uses TRBV27 and TRBJ1-2; D gene unclear. The CDR3 runs to 14 residues. Per the germline V gene, CDR1 is MNHEY and CDR2 is SMNVEV (reference sequence). V was shortened by 4 bases and J by 3 bases, with 12 bases between the two germline ends. DNA of the CDR3: TGTGCCAGCAGTTCAGAGTGGACGGACTATGGCTACACCTTC. Encoded protein: CASSSEWTDYGYTF.

The sample holds a few counts of this clone. The genes are TRBV19 and TRBJ2-2; possible D gene TRBD2, 6 bases. Germline V gene sequence: CDR1 LNHDA, CDR2 SQIVND (reference sequence). CDR3 size: 15 residues. V was cut by 10 bases and J by 3 bases, with 18 bases left in between. The CDR3 nucleotides are TGTGCCAAACCTAGGGGCAGGGAGGACACCGGGGAGCTGTTTTTT. This gives the protein CAKPRGREDTGELFF.

The chain joins TRBV19 to TRBJ2-5; 7 bases line up with TRBD1. The CDR3 length is 14 residues. Trimming removed 0 bases from V and 4 bases from J; junction bases left unmatched: 2. Looked up from germline, CDR1 is LNHDA and CDR2 is SQIVND (reference sequence). The CDR3 spells CASSIESGGETQYF. CDR3 sequence (DNA): TGTGCCAGTAGTATAGAGTCAGGGGGAGAGACCCAGTACTTC.

This chain connects TRBV4-2 to TRBJ2-1, with TRBD1 as a possible D gene (5 bases). In germline, CDR1 is LGHNA, CDR2 YNFKEQ. The V gene lost 2 bases and the J gene lost 13 bases, with 12 bases spanning the gap. CDR3 length equals 12 residues. The CDR3 nucleotides read TGTGCCAGCAGCCAACAGGGCGTAAATCAGTTCTTC. The encoded protein is CASSQQGVNQFF.

The genes are TRBV28 and TRBJ1-3; D ambiguous. This CDR3 region has 15 residues. Per germline, CDR1 MDHEN and CDR2 SYDVKM. Between the trimmed V and J ends, which lost 3 bases and 0 bases, there was a span of 9 bases. The DNA of the CDR3 is TGTGCCAGCAGTTTGATCCGGGACTCTGGAAACACCATATATTTT. It codes for CASSLIRDSGNTIYF.

The chain carries TRBV13 and TRBJ2-3; 9 bases fit TRBD1. The germline CDR1 and CDR2 sequences are PRHDT and FYEKMQ (reference sequence). The CDR3 consists of 13 residues. The V and J ends lost 0 bases and 8 bases, in that order; junction bases with no gene match: 0. CDR3 coding DNA: TGTGCCAGCAGCTTAGGGACAGGGGGTACGCAGTATTTT. This translates into CASSLGTGGTQYF.

The genes are TRBV6-2 or TRBV6-3 and TRBJ2-5, with 9 positions matching TRBD1. The CDR3 runs 13 residues. From germline, CDR1 is MNHEY and CDR2 SVGEGT. The V gene end was trimmed by 5 bases and the J gene end by 5 bases; junction bases not matched to a gene: 3. CDR3 loop: CASSTGGFETQYF. DNA for the CDR3: TGTGCCAGCAGTACAGGGGGCTTCGAGACCCAGTACTTC.

V usage is TRBV2 and J usage is TRBJ1-2; 10 bases match TRBD1. The CDR3 contains 15 residues. J was trimmed by 8 bases and V by 6 bases; bases with no gene match: 12. Germline V lookup: CDR1 SNHLY, CDR2 FYNNEI. The CDR3 DNA follows: TGTGCCAGCAGCCCCGGACAGGGGGGAAAGTGGGGCTACACCTTC. Translation: CASSPGQGGKWGYTF.

Concerning this clone: At one end the junction does not follow the germline gene, possibly because of a read error. The gene calls are TRBV13 and TRBJ2-2; possibly TRBD2 for D (5 bases). The CDR3 spans 15 residues. Germline CDR1 PRHDT, CDR2 FYEKMQ (reference sequence). The CDR3 bases are TGTGCCAGCACCTTAGGACGGGGGAACACCGGGGAGCTGTTTTTT. Translating it yields CASTLGRGNTGELFF.

The chain carries TRBV5-1 and TRBJ1-2, with D possibly TRBD1 on 5 matching bases. The CDR3 has 13 residues. Germline lookup yields CDR1 SGHRS and CDR2 YFSETQ. Between the trimmed V and J ends, which lost 0 bases and 8 bases, there was a span of 11 bases. The CDR3, as DNA: TGCGCCAGCAGCTTGGACAGGACGAAGGGCTACACCTTC. Its translation is CASSLDRTKGYTF.

This rearrangement joins TRBV28 to TRBJ2-2; no definite D call. Germline V gene lookup returns CDR1 MDHEN and CDR2 SYDVKM. Trimming removed 8 bases from V and 2 bases from J, with 6 bases in between. This CDR3 has 12 amino acids. The CDR3 DNA reads TGTGCCAGCGCGGAAAACACCGGGGAGCTGTTTTTT. Protein product: CASAENTGELFF.

The chain is built from TRBV5-1 and TRBJ1-5; 9 bases fit TRBD1. V shed 1 base, J shed 5 bases, and the junction held 4 bases outside the gene matches. This CDR3 is 15 amino acids long. Germline CDR1 SGHRS, CDR2 YFSETQ. In nucleotides, the CDR3 is TGCGCCAGCAGCTTGTCCGGACAGGGGTATCAGCCCCAGCATTTT. This gives the protein CASSLSGQGYQPQHF.

This clone appeared once. The chain joins TRBV3-1 (or the pseudogene TRBV3-2) to TRBJ2-7; TRBD2 aligns across 13 bases. The ends lost 0 bases at V and 7 bases at J; junction bases unmatched: 6. The V gene's germline CDR1 is LGHDT and CDR2 YNNKEL (reference sequence). The length of the CDR3 is 16 residues. The CDR3 sequence is CASSQEATSGGFEQYF. For the CDR3, the DNA is TGTGCCAGCAGCCAAGAGGCGACTAGCGGGGGGTTTGAGCAGTACTTC.

CDR3 nucleotides: TGTGCCATCAGTGCCGCAGGGAGCGTAGCGGATACGCAGTATTTT. Its protein product is CAISAAGSVADTQYF. V is TRBV10-3 and J is TRBJ2-3; perhaps D is TRBD1 or TRBD2 (5 bases each). V was shortened by 4 bases and J by 6 bases, with 17 bases between the two germline ends. The germline CDR1 and CDR2 sequences are ENHRY and SYGVKD. The CDR3 is 15 amino acids.

The genes are TRBV7-9 and TRBJ1-6; D perhaps matches TRBD1 (5 bases). The CDR3 sequence is 14 residues long. Germline assignment: CDR1 SEHNR and CDR2 FQNEAQ (reference sequence). V lost 1 base and J lost 9, with 10 bases in between. Here the CDR3 reads CASSLGGSSSPLHF. The CDR3 nucleotides read TGTGCCAGCAGCTTAGGGGGCTCGAGTTCACCCCTCCACTTT.

The J gene is TRBJ2-3, the V gene TRBV28; 10 nucleotides match TRBD2. V was pared by 3 bases and J by 2 bases, with 5 bases of the junction left unmatched. CDR1 is MDHEN, CDR2 SYDVKM, per germline. This CDR3 is 16 amino acids long. The CDR3 protein is CASSFGAGGATDTQYF. In DNA form, the CDR3 reads TGTGCCAGCAGTTTTGGAGCGGGGGGGGCCACAGATACGCAGTATTTT. The whole variable domain, remainder taken from reference TRBV28 and TRBJ2-3, is DVKVTQSSRYLVKRTGEKVFLECVQDMDHENMFWYRQDPGLGLRLIYFSYDVKMKEKGDIPEGYSVSREKKERFSLILESASTNQTSMYLCASSFGAGGATDTQYFGPGTRLTVL.

V usage is TRBV5-1 and J usage is TRBJ2-7; 11 nucleotides align to TRBD1. The CDR3 runs 15 residues. Per the germline V gene, CDR1 is SGHRS and CDR2 is YFSETQ. Germline trimming cut 3 bases from V and 0 bases from J; bases unmatched to any gene: 2. CDR3 bases: TGCGCCAGCAGCTATGGGACAGGGGGCTCCTACGAGCAGTACTTC. It is translated as CASSYGTGGSYEQYF.

This clone was seen a single time. This rearrangement joins TRBV3-1 (or the pseudogene TRBV3-2) to TRBJ2-7; no reliable D call. V gave up 6 bases and J gave up 5 bases, with 11 bases separating them. Germline CDR1 and CDR2: LGHDT and YNNKEL (reference sequence). CDR3 size: 12 residues. CDR3 residues: CASSNGPDEQYF. Here the CDR3 DNA reads TGTGCCAGCAGTAATGGACCAGACGAGCAGTACTTC.

The genes are TRBV19 and TRBJ1-1; D is perhaps TRBD1 (5 bases). Germline V gene sequence: CDR1 LNHDA, CDR2 SQIVND (reference sequence). Trimming left V 5 bases short and J 5 bases short, with 12 bases between. The CDR3 sequence is 13 residues long. DNA for the CDR3: TGTGCCAGTAGTCCCGGGACCCTGACTGAAGCTTTCTTT. Amino acid sequence: CASSPGTLTEAFF.